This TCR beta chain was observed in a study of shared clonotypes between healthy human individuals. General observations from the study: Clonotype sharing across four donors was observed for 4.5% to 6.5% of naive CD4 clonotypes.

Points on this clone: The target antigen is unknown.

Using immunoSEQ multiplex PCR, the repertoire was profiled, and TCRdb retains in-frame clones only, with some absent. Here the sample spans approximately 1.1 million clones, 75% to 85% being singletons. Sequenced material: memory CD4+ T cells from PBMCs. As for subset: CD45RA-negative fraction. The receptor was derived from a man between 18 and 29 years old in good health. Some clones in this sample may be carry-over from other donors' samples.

CDR3 protein: CASSEASGTGAFF. CDR3 DNA: TGTGCCAGCAGTGAAGCGTCCGGGACCGGCGCTTTCTTT. This chain joins TRBV2 and TRBJ1-1, with D maybe TRBD1 (5 bases). The CDR3 spans 13 residues. Germline-derived CDR1 and CDR2 are SNHLY and FYNNEI. The V and J ends lost 0 bases and 11 bases respectively, with 13 bases between them.